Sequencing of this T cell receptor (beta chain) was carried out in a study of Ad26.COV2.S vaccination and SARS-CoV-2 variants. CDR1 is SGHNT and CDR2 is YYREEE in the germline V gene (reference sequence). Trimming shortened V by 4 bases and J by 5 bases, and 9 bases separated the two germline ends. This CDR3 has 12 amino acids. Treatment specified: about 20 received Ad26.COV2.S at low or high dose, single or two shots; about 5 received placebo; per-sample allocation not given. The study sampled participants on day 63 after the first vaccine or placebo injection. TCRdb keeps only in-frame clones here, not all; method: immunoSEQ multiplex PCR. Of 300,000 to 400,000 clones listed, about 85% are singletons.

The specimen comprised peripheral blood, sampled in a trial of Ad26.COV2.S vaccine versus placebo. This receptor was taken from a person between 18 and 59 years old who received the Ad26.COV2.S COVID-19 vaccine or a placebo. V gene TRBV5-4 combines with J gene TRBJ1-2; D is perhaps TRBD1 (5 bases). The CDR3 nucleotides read TGTGCCAGCAGCGTCAGGGAGTATGGCTACACCTTC. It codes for CASSVREYGYTF.